This T cell receptor (beta chain) was observed in a study of spatial heterogeneity in lung cancer. Study information: Detected beta-chain sequences consistently exceeded alpha-chain sequences. On average, each unique TCR and UMI combination appeared more than ten times in raw reads.

The time point was: sample taken at primary tumor resection. No cells were sorted before sequencing. The whole RNA sequenced was extracted from tumor, nontumor lung or frozen PBMC. A distinct unique molecular identifier was carried by each TCR cDNA molecule. TCRdb reanalysed the 5' RACE reads using MiXCR and keeps one entry per CDR3 protein. The sample shows more than 30,000 distinct CDR3 sequences, less than 6% of them seen only once. This clonotype occurred many times. Its antigen is not identified. Findings and limits, study-wide: There were more appearances of ubiquitous expanded tumor TCRs in blood at resection than at follow-up.

In germline, CDR1 is MGHDK, CDR2 SYGVNS. The V end was cut by 3 bases, the J end by 3 bases, with 6 bases between. This CDR3 is 13 amino acids long. This receptor was taken from a male donor with early-stage non-small cell lung cancer. The chain links TRBV25-1 to TRBJ1-5, with D hard to call. The sequencing here drew on PBMCs, taken at surgery. Here the CDR3 DNA reads TGTGCCAGCAGTGATGGGCCCAATCAGCCCCAGCATTTT. Its protein is CASSDGPNQPQHF. The full variable domain, completed using reference TRBV25-1 and TRBJ1-5, is EADIYQTPRYLVIGTGKKITLECSQTMGHDKMYWYQQDPGMELHLIHYSYGVNSTEKGDLSSESTVSRIRTEHFPLTLESARPSHTSQYLCASSDGPNQPQHFGDGTRLSIL.